These 24 T cell receptor beta chains came from one sample sequenced in a study of response to subunit inactivated influenza vaccine. In TCRdb, the RT-PCR reads were re-called with MiXCR into one record per CDR3 protein. The sample carries some 600,000 distinct CDR3 sequences, about 14% recorded once. The sample here was PBMCs from blood, taken around two weeks before vaccination. The source is a man aged 50 to 60 who received an inactivated influenza vaccine.

The V call is TRBV20-1, the J call TRBJ2-3; 10 nucleotides align to TRBD2. The V and J ends lost 5 bases and 2 bases, in that order; junction bases with no gene match: 4. The CDR3 consists of 14 residues. In germline, CDR1 is DFQATT, CDR2 SNEGSKA (reference sequence). The CDR3 loop is CSALSGRHTDTQYF. The CDR3 DNA sequence: TGCAGTGCTCTTAGCGGGAGGCACACAGATACGCAGTATTTT.

The sample holds a few counts of this clonotype. This chain links TRBV11-2 with TRBJ2-7; D not certain. The V end was cut by 1 base, the J end by 1 base, with 11 bases between. Germline-derived CDR1 and CDR2 are SGHAT and FQNNGV. The CDR3 is 15 amino acids. The CDR3 here is CASSLGPARSYEQYF. The CDR3 DNA reads TGTGCCAGCAGCTTAGGTCCCGCGCGTTCCTACGAGCAGTACTTC.

The V and J genes are TRBV20-1 and TRBJ1-5; unclear D gene. This CDR3 is 12 amino acids long. In germline, CDR1 is DFQATT, CDR2 SNEGSKA (reference sequence). Trimming took 4 bases from V and 4 from J, leaving 8 bases between them. The DNA of the CDR3 is TGCAGTGCTACGAGGGTGAATCAGCCCCAGCATTTT. Amino acids: CSATRVNQPQHF.

This chain connects TRBV20-1 to TRBJ2-7; either TRBD1 or TRBD2 may fit D (6 bases each). V was shortened by 3 bases and J by 2 bases, with 8 bases between the two germline ends. This CDR3 spans 12 amino acids. The germline V gene has CDR1 DFQATT and CDR2 SNEGSKA (reference sequence). CDR3 nucleotides: TGCAGTGCTAGGAGGGGGGCCTACGAGCAGTACTTC. Its protein is CSARRGAYEQYF.

This clonotype was detected many times. The chain employs TRBV6-2 or TRBV6-3 and TRBJ1-1; 9 bases agree with TRBD1. Germline V gene sequence: CDR1 MNHEY, CDR2 SVGEGT. CDR3 length: 14 residues. The junction had 4 bases not matched to a gene; V was cut back by 5 bases and J by 3 bases. The CDR3 protein is CASSPDRGYTEAFF. CDR3 in DNA: TGTGCCAGCAGTCCGGACAGGGGTTACACTGAAGCTTTCTTT.

This clonotype was detected only a few times. The chain uses TRBV7-2 and TRBJ2-7; 8 nucleotides align to TRBD2. The CDR3 consists of 15 residues. The V segment lost 6 bases and the J segment 2 bases; nucleotides outside the gene matches: 9. Germline lookup yields CDR1 SGHTA and CDR2 FQGNSA. CDR3 DNA sequence: TGTGCCAGCAGTCGGTTAGCGGGACCCGCCTACGAGCAGTACTTC. Translating gives CASSRLAGPAYEQYF.

The chain couples TRBV3-1 to TRBJ2-2, with 10 bases matching TRBD1. CDR1 is LGHDT, CDR2 YNNKEL, per germline (reference sequence). J gave up 4 bases and V 3 bases, and 5 bases lay outside the gene matches. This CDR3 contains 16 residues. The CDR3 sequence: CASSQTGGAVTGELFF. Here the CDR3 DNA reads TGTGCCAGCAGCCAGACAGGGGGCGCGGTCACCGGGGAGCTGTTTTTT.

This clonotype has a count of ten or more. The V call is TRBV14, the J call TRBJ2-1; D may be TRBD2 (6 bases). Germline loops: CDR1 SGHDN, CDR2 FVKESK. CDR3 size: 16 residues. Trimming pared 3 bases from V and 7 bases from J, leaving 19 bases between. The CDR3 sequence is CASSQLSGLGWNEQFF. DNA for the CDR3: TGTGCCAGCAGCCAGTTAAGCGGGTTGGGATGGAATGAGCAGTTCTTC.

J is TRBJ1-1 and V is TRBV20-1; D might be TRBD1 (5 bases). V gave up 1 base and J gave up 8 bases, with 11 bases separating them. Germline CDR1 is DFQATT and CDR2 is SNEGSKA (reference sequence). This CDR3 is 12 amino acids long. The CDR3 spells CSARGRRDEAFF. The CDR3 DNA is TGCAGTGCTAGAGGGAGGAGGGACGAAGCTTTCTTT.

The V and J genes are TRBV12-3 or TRBV12-4 and TRBJ2-7; D is uncertain. V was cut by 6 bases and J by 9 bases, with 15 bases left in between. The CDR3 has 12 residues. CDR3 in amino acids: CASSPNVLRQYF. CDR3 sequence (DNA): TGTGCCAGCAGCCCGAATGTCCTCAGGCAGTACTTC.

CDR3 region: CSVEDPGQGWGTEAFF. The CDR3, as DNA: TGCAGCGTTGAAGATCCCGGTCAGGGGTGGGGGACTGAAGCTTTCTTT. The chain has TRBV29-1 and TRBJ1-1; tentatively, D is TRBD1 (6 bases). Germline V CDR1 and CDR2: SQVTM, ANQGSEA. V lost 0 bases, J lost 5 bases, and 19 bases lay in between. CDR3 length equals 16 residues. Filled out from reference TRBV29-1 and TRBJ1-1, the complete variable domain reads SAVISQKPSRDICQRGTSLTIQCQVDSQVTMMFWYRQQPGQSLTLIATANQGSEATYESGFVIDKFPISRPNLTFSTLTVSNMSPEDSSIYLCSVEDPGQGWGTEAFFGQGTRLTVV.

This clonotype came up many times. The chain carries TRBV5-1 and TRBJ2-1, with TRBD2 matching over 11 bases. Germline V gene lookup returns CDR1 SGHRS and CDR2 YFSETQ. V lost 1 base and J lost 7; bases outside the gene matches: 4. The CDR3 consists of 15 residues. The CDR3 sequence is CASSLTSGSLNEQFF. CDR3 bases: TGCGCCAGCAGCTTGACTAGCGGGAGTCTAAATGAGCAGTTCTTC.

DNA for the CDR3: TGTGCCACCAGGGAGATGAGAGGTCAGCCCCAGCATTTT. It specifies CATREMRGQPQHF. The chain recombines TRBV2 with TRBJ1-5, with D maybe TRBD1 (5 bases). The length of the CDR3 is 13 residues. Germline-derived CDR1 and CDR2 are SNHLY and FYNNEI. Trimming left V 10 bases short and J 6 bases short, with 16 bases between.

The rearrangement uses TRBV7-9 and TRBJ2-3; 7 bases agree with TRBD1. With 8 bases clipped from V and 0 bases from J, the junction kept 5 bases outside the gene matches. From germline, CDR1 is SEHNR and CDR2 FQNEAQ (reference sequence). The CDR3 runs to 14 residues. For the CDR3, the DNA is TGTGCCAGCGAGGGACAGAGTAGCACAGATACGCAGTATTTT. Amino acids: CASEGQSSTDTQYF.

This chain uses TRBV5-8 with TRBJ2-7; 11 nucleotides align to TRBD2. Germline V gene sequence: CDR1 SGHTS, CDR2 YDEGEE. Losses at the gene ends were 7 bases for V and 3 bases for J; bases not matched to a gene: 6. The CDR3 totals 14 residues. Written as DNA, the CDR3 is TGTGCCAGCGCCGGGACTAGCGGATACTACGAGCAGTACTTC. Its protein is CASAGTSGYYEQYF.

This clonotype was observed a handful of times. This chain links TRBV20-1 with TRBJ2-1; 7 positions agree with TRBD1. The CDR3 runs 15 residues. The V segment lost 1 base and the J segment 4 bases; nucleotides outside the gene matches: 7. Germline CDR1 DFQATT, CDR2 SNEGSKA (reference sequence). CDR3 in DNA: TGCAGTGCTAGAGGAGGGACAGCAGGGTACAATGAGCAGTTCTTC. This encodes CSARGGTAGYNEQFF.

The chain recombines TRBV7-3 with TRBJ1-5; tentatively, D is TRBD1 (5 bases). V was clipped by 1 base and J by 0 bases, with 25 bases between them. Germline CDR1 and CDR2: SGHTA and FQGTGA. This CDR3 spans 21 amino acids. CDR3 nucleotides: TGTGCCAGCAGCTTAAGCTTATGGGGGTCCCCCCGTGGGTATAGCAATCAGCCCCAGCATTTT. Its translation is CASSLSLWGSPRGYSNQPQHF.

The chain is built from TRBV20-1 and TRBJ2-7; 8 bases are a match to TRBD1. CDR1 and CDR2 from the germline V gene are DFQATT and SNEGSKA (reference sequence). The CDR3 loop spans 14 amino acids. This CDR3 is CSNSGTGSSYEQYF. The CDR3 nucleotides are TGCAGCAACTCCGGGACAGGTAGCTCCTACGAGCAGTACTTC.

The rearrangement joins TRBV6-5 to TRBJ2-7, with TRBD1 as a possible D gene (5 bases). Trimming stripped 0 bases from V and 2 bases from J, with 14 bases between. The CDR3 length is 16 residues. The germline CDR1 and CDR2 sequences are MNHEY and SVGAGI. Here the CDR3 reads CASSYSGSGWPYEQYF. The CDR3 DNA sequence: TGTGCCAGCAGTTACTCAGGCTCAGGGTGGCCCTACGAGCAGTACTTC.

This clonotype has a handful of counts. The chain combines TRBV15 with TRBJ2-2; 9 nucleotides align to TRBD1. After removal of 0 bases from V and 12 bases from J, the junction contained 8 bases not matched to a gene. CDR3 size: 15 residues. CDR1 and CDR2 (germline): LNHNV, YYDKDF (reference sequence). The CDR3 loop reads CATSRDRGTGYKLFF. CDR3 in DNA: TGTGCCACCAGCAGAGATCGGGGGACAGGGTATAAGCTGTTTTTT.

The chain links TRBV7-2 to TRBJ2-2, with TRBD1 matching 7 bases. The trim removed 7 bases at V and 1 base at J, leaving 6 bases unmatched. The CDR3 loop spans 15 amino acids. Germline CDR1 is SGHTA and CDR2 is FQGNSA. CDR3 amino acids: CASTDRVGNTGELFF. DNA of the CDR3: TGTGCCAGCACCGACAGGGTTGGGAACACCGGGGAGCTGTTTTTT.

This clonotype was detected only a few times. The chain employs TRBV29-1 and TRBJ2-3; D gene ambiguous. Germline CDR1 SQVTM, CDR2 ANQGSEA. This CDR3 comprises 11 residues. The germline V and J ends were trimmed by 4 bases and 2 bases, with 4 bases remaining between them. The CDR3 loop reads CSVADTDTQYF. The CDR3 coding sequence is TGCAGCGTTGCAGACACAGATACGCAGTATTTT.

The chain combines TRBV10-2 with TRBJ1-2, with a possible D match to TRBD1 (5 bases). In germline, CDR1 is WSHSY, CDR2 SAAADI. V was shortened by 5 bases and J by 0 bases, with 10 bases between the two germline ends. The CDR3 runs to 14 residues. CDR3 in DNA: TGCGCCAGCAGTCGGGGGAAAGCTAACTATGGCTACACCTTC. Amino acids: CASSRGKANYGYTF.

This clonotype came up many times. J is TRBJ1-1 and V is TRBV5-6; TRBD1 agrees at 7 bases. The V gene end was trimmed by 7 bases and the J gene end by 4 bases; junction bases not matched to a gene: 7. Germline V CDR1 and CDR2: SGHDT, YYEEEE. This CDR3 region has 13 residues. The CDR3: CASRLQGGTEAFF. CDR3 nucleotide sequence: TGTGCCAGCCGCCTTCAGGGGGGCACTGAAGCTTTCTTT.